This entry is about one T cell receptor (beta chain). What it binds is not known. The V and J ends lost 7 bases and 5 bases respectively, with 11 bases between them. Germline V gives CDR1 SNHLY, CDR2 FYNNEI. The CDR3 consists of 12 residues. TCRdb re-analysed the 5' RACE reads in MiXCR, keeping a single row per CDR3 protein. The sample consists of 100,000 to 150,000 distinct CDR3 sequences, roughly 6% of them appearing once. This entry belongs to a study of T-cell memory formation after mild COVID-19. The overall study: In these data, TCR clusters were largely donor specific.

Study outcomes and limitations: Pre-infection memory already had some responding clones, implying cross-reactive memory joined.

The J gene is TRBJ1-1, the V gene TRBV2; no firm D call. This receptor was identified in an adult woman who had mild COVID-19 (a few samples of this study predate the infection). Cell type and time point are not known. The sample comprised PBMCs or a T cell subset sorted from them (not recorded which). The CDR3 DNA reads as TGTGCCAGCACCCGACTGGTGACTGAAGCTTTCTTT. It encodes CASTRLVTEAFF. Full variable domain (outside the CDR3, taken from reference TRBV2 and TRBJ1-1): EPEVTQTPSHQVTQMGQEVILRCVPISNHLYFYWYRQILGQKVEFLVSFYNNEISEKSEIFDDQFSVERPDGSNFTLKIRSTKLEDSAMYFCASTRLVTEAFFGQGTRLTVV.